This T cell receptor beta chain was sequenced in a study of blood T cell repertoires in COVID-19. V shed 5 bases, J shed 7 bases, and the junction held 7 bases outside the gene matches. Per germline, CDR1 LGHDT and CDR2 YNNKEL (reference sequence). The CDR3 has 15 residues. The data were produced by immunoSEQ multiplex PCR, yet TCRdb's version contains in-frame clones alone and is incomplete. Of under 200,000 clones listed, roughly 80% are singletons. The chain couples TRBV3-1 (or the pseudogene TRBV3-2) to TRBJ2-3; 12 nucleotides agree with TRBD2. Sequencing was performed on PBMCs or T cells enriched from blood (not recorded which). The sequence was obtained from a woman in her thirties or forties with acute COVID-19. CDR3 DNA sequence: TGTGCCAGCAGCAACCTAGCGGGGGGGTTTAATACGCAGTATTTT. Translation: CASSNLAGGFNTQYF.